This TCR beta chain was sequenced in a study of blood T cell repertoires in COVID-19. Across the whole study: Sites across the United States, Italy and Spain contributed samples from acute and convalescent COVID-19.

Using immunoSEQ multiplex PCR, the repertoire was profiled, and TCRdb retains in-frame clones only, with some absent. Of 100,000 or so clones in the sample, 91% are singletons; the top ten hold roughly 2.1%. The sample comprised peripheral blood. This TCR was recovered from a man in his fifties with active COVID-19.

CDR3: CASSLMDRGQAEAFF. CDR3 nucleotide sequence: TGTGCCAGCAGCCTAATGGACAGGGGGCAAGCTGAAGCTTTCTTT. This chain joins TRBV3-1 (or the pseudogene TRBV3-2) and TRBJ1-1; 11 positions agree with TRBD1. The CDR3 covers 15 residues. Germline values: CDR1 LGHDT, CDR2 YNNKEL (reference sequence). Trimming at V came to 4 bases and at J to 6 bases, leaving 7 bases not matched to a gene.